The T cell receptor beta chain under discussion was sequenced for a study of blood T cells in healthy people across ages. Primers used in a second PCR of about 6 to 11 cycles were a sample-barcoded 5' primer and a J-beta primer mix. In TCRdb, the 5' RACE reads were re-called with MiXCR into one record per CDR3 protein. The sample yields approximately 800,000 distinct CDR3 sequences, about 37% seen once. The table lists this clonotype with a few counts. Its target is not known. The study's findings and limits: Naive T cell percentage and TCR beta diversity correlated strongly.

CDR3 length: 13 amino acids. V shed 9 bases and J shed 1 base, with 12 bases lying between them. Germline V gene sequence: CDR1 ENHRY, CDR2 SYGVKD. The receptor comes from a man younger than 35 in good health. The chain uses TRBV10-3 and TRBJ1-1; D is possibly TRBD1 (5 bases). The specimen sequenced was blood. CDR3 bases: TGTGCCATAACGGGACTTCGGAACACTGAAGCTTTCTTT. Its translation: CAITGLRNTEAFF.